Following are 10 T cell receptor beta chains from one sample sequenced in a study of T cells in women clearing cervical HPV infection (dated by TCRdb to the late 2010s). Receptor libraries were prepared by the immunoSEQ multiplex PCR assay. As stored in TCRdb, this immuneACCESS dataset retains in-frame rearrangements with V and J assigned. A fraction of the clones does not appear; measured against another copy, unresolved V genes explain less than half of the discrepancy, and the remainder lacks a known reason. This sample's table lists some 21,000 clones. Of the sample, about 2.5% falls within the top ten clones. Sequencing input: blood buffy coat. The receptors were gathered from a woman aged 18 to 75 with a cervical HPV16 infection that either progressed to CIN3+ or cleared (not recorded which).

A word on this clone: The sequence runs out 3 residues before the end of the CDR3; the remainder is reconstructed from the germline J gene. V gene TRBV20-1 combines with J gene TRBJ2-2, with no clear D. Germline V CDR1 and CDR2: DFQATT, SNEGSKA (reference sequence). The V end was cut by 3 bases, the J end by 8 bases, with 7 bases between. The CDR3 length is 11 residues. The CDR3 loop is CSASRLGELFF. CDR3 DNA (partial): TGCAGTGCTAGCCGACTGGGGGAG.

Judged by frequency, this clone is medium-sized. Read data end 3 residues before the CDR3 end; the end is taken from the germline J gene. The V gene is TRBV30, the J gene TRBJ2-2; TRBD2 matches at 13 bases. Germline loops: CDR1 GTSNPN, CDR2 SVGIG (reference sequence). With V trimmed by 2 bases and J by 8 bases, 5 bases remained unmatched. The CDR3 is 15 amino acids. CDR3 DNA (partial): TGTGCCTGGAGTAGAAAGGGACTAGCGGGAGGGGAG. Translating gives CAWSRKGLAGGE. The entire CDR3 protein reads CAWSRKGLAGGELFF.

A note on this clone: The CDR3 end is not reached by the read, which stops 3 residues before it; the germline J gene fills it in. V is TRBV6-4 and J is TRBJ1-6; D gene ambiguous. V shed 4 bases and J shed 3 bases, with 13 bases lying between them. The CDR3 extends over 16 amino acids. Germline values: CDR1 MRHNA, CDR2 SNTAGT. The CDR3 here is CASSAGLSLYNSPLHF. The part of the CDR3 DNA that was read is TGTGCCAGCAGTGCCGGACTTTCCCTCTATAATTCACCC.

On this clone: The CDR3 end lies 3 residues beyond the end of the read and is filled in from the germline J gene. V is TRBV28 and J is TRBJ1-1; D remains unclear. CDR3 length: 12 amino acids. Per the germline V gene, CDR1 is MDHEN and CDR2 is SYDVKM. The sequenced part of the CDR3 DNA is TGTGCCAGCAGTCGCCCGGGTAATCGA. This encodes CASSRPGNR. The CDR3 in its entirety is CASSRPGNRAFF.

As to this clone: The read stops 3 residues short of the end of the CDR3; the missing end is completed from the germline J gene. The chain combines TRBV18 with TRBJ2-3; no clear D. Trimming shortened V by 8 bases and J by 1 base, and 13 bases separated the two germline ends. Germline V CDR1 and CDR2: KGHSH, LQKENI. This CDR3 has 14 amino acids. CDR3 bases read: TGTGCCAGCACTCTAGACGCGGGCACAGATACG. Its protein is CASTLDAGTDT. The full CDR3 protein reads CASTLDAGTDTQYF.

CDR3 in amino acids: CASSLFPGNEKLFF. Partial CDR3 DNA: TGTGCCAGCAGTTTATTTCCGGGGAATGAAAAA. This rearrangement joins TRBV28 to TRBJ1-4; no clear D gene. The read terminates 3 residues ahead of where the CDR3 ends, so the germline J gene completes it. CDR1 and CDR2 from the germline V gene are MDHEN and SYDVKM. The V end lost 1 base, the J end lost 5 bases, and 8 bases lay between the germline ends. This CDR3 is built from 14 residues.

Notes on this clone: The DNA ends 3 residues before the CDR3 does, and the rest of the CDR3 is filled in from the germline J gene. The chain recombines TRBV10-1 with TRBJ2-3; 14 nucleotides align to TRBD2. The ends lost 6 bases at V and 1 base at J; junction bases unmatched: 9. This CDR3 has 18 amino acids. Germline CDR1 is WNHNN and CDR2 is SYGVQD (reference sequence). Incomplete CDR3 DNA: TGCGCCAGCAGGACTAGCGGGAGGGGTCGAATCTGCACAGATACG. It yields the protein CASRTSGRGRICTDT. The entire CDR3 sequence reads CASRTSGRGRICTDTQYF.

As for this clone: From the germline J gene comes the end of the CDR3, since the read stops 3 residues before it. The rearrangement uses TRBV20-1 and TRBJ1-2, with 9 bases lining up with TRBD1. The CDR3 contains 15 residues. The germline CDR1 and CDR2 sequences are DFQATT and SNEGSKA (reference sequence). This CDR3 reads CSAREGVQGAGGYTF. Partial CDR3 DNA: TGCAGTGCTAGGGAGGGGGTACAGGGGGCGGGGGGC.

As to this clone: The sequenced fragment ends 3 residues before the CDR3 boundary, so the rest is inferred from the germline J gene. The V call is TRBV5-1, the J call TRBJ2-5; 8 bases line up with TRBD1. CDR1 SGHRS and CDR2 YFSETQ come from the germline V gene. V gave up 4 bases and J gave up 4 bases; unmatched junction bases: 3. This CDR3 spans 13 amino acids. The CDR3 here is CASSRTGGETQYF. CDR3 DNA (partial): TGCGCCAGCAGCAGAACAGGGGGAGAGACC.

Remarks on this clone: The sequence runs out 3 residues before the end of the CDR3; the remainder is reconstructed from the germline J gene. This sequence joins TRBV20-1 and TRBJ2-5; 8 bases agree with TRBD2. V trimming: 0 bases; J trimming: 5 bases; junction bases outside the gene matches: 17. The CDR3 is 18 amino acids. Germline V gene lookup returns CDR1 DFQATT and CDR2 SNEGSKA (reference sequence). Partial CDR3 DNA: TGCAGTGCTAGAGATCATAGGGGCGGGGGGCCGGTGCGGGAGACC. This encodes CSARDHRGGGPVRET. The entire CDR3 is CSARDHRGGGPVRETQYF.